Presented here are 21 T cell receptor beta chains from one specimen sequenced in a study of long-term antiretroviral therapy in people with HIV. Sequencing used immunoSEQ v3.0 at survey level. Sequencing was performed with immunoSEQ multiplex PCR; in TCRdb, only in-frame clones are kept and a portion is missing. The table lists 25,000 to 35,000 clones, more than 70% of them singletons. The sample in question was unsorted PBMCs, obtained 0.8 years after starting antiretroviral therapy. These receptors all stem from a woman aged 30 to 39 with HIV.

J is TRBJ2-3 and V is TRBV9; D gene uncertain. V shed 4 bases and J shed 2 bases, with 17 bases lying between them. This CDR3 region has 16 residues. Germline CDR1 is SGDLS and CDR2 is YYNGEE. The CDR3 loop reads CASSTRTSTDTDTQYF. The CDR3 nucleotides are TGTGCCAGCAGCACCCGGACGTCTACTGACACAGATACGCAGTATTTT.

V is TRBV11-2 and J is TRBJ2-7; D gene unclear. The length of the CDR3 is 14 residues. The germline V and J ends were trimmed by 2 bases and 5 bases, with 13 bases remaining between them. The germline CDR1 and CDR2 sequences are SGHAT and FQNNGV. The CDR3 is CASSLNLGIHEQYV. CDR3 sequence (DNA): TGTGCCAGCAGCTTAAATTTAGGGATCCACGAGCAGTACGTC.

The V call is TRBV6-1, the J call TRBJ2-1, with D unclear. CDR1 is MNHNS and CDR2 is SASEGT in the germline V gene. CDR3 length: 13 residues. Between the trimmed V and J ends, which lost 4 bases and 8 bases, there was a span of 12 bases. CDR3 loop: CASSGRIQDEQFF. The CDR3, as DNA: TGTGCCAGCAGTGGACGGATTCAGGATGAGCAGTTCTTC.

The CDR3 loop reads CASSSGRTNTGELFF. The CDR3 DNA is TGTGCCAGCAGCTCGGGACGGACGAACACCGGGGAGCTGTTTTTT. This sequence joins TRBV7-2 and TRBJ2-2, with D perhaps TRBD1 or TRBD2 (5 bases each). CDR3 size: 15 residues. Germline V CDR1 and CDR2: SGHTA, FQGNSA. Trimming removed 4 bases from V and 0 bases from J, with 9 bases in between.

The V and J genes are TRBV10-1 and TRBJ2-5; D not resolved. The V end lost 3 bases, the J end lost 4 bases, and 6 bases lay between the germline ends. The CDR3 is 12 amino acids. CDR1 and CDR2 from the germline V gene are WNHNN and SYGVQD (reference sequence). The CDR3, as DNA: TGCGCCAGCAGTGACCTTGGAGAGACCCAGTACTTC. Translated: CASSDLGETQYF.

CDR3: CARGSKYGNTIYF. The CDR3 region has the DNA TGTGCCAGAGGCAGCAAATATGGAAACACCATATATTTT. This sequence joins TRBV27 and TRBJ1-3; D unclear. There are 13 residues in the CDR3. The germline CDR1 and CDR2 sequences are MNHEY and SMNVEV (reference sequence). Trimming pared 9 bases from V and 3 bases from J, leaving 12 bases between.

The rearrangement uses TRBV5-8 and TRBJ1-2; D not certain. CDR3 length equals 13 residues. CDR1 SGHTS and CDR2 YDEGEE come from the germline V gene. With 5 bases removed from V and 0 bases from J, the gap between germline ends came to 8 bases. The CDR3 loop is CASRPRANYGYTF. In DNA form, the CDR3 reads TGTGCCAGCAGACCCAGAGCTAACTATGGCTACACCTTC.

This clone was detected once. The chain joins TRBV30 to TRBJ2-7; TRBD2 matches 12 bases. This CDR3 has 14 amino acids. V was pared by 4 bases and J by 1 base, with 2 bases of the junction left unmatched. Looked up from germline, CDR1 is GTSNPN and CDR2 is SVGIG (reference sequence). CDR3 amino acids: CAWMTSGGSYEQYF. CDR3 sequence (DNA): TGTGCCTGGATGACTAGCGGGGGATCCTACGAGCAGTACTTC.

The chain recombines TRBV4-1 with TRBJ2-1; a weak D match, TRBD1 (6 bases). The germline V gene has CDR1 MGHRA and CDR2 YSYEKL. This CDR3 region has 14 residues. Trimming shortened V by 1 base and J by 5 bases, and 9 bases separated the two germline ends. CDR3 in amino acids: CASSQGPGDNEQFF. CDR3 nucleotides: TGCGCCAGCAGCCAAGGGCCAGGGGACAATGAGCAGTTCTTC.

The J gene is TRBJ2-1, the V gene TRBV18; the D gene is possibly TRBD1 (6 bases). This CDR3 has 14 amino acids. Germline V lookup: CDR1 KGHSH, CDR2 LQKENI. The V and J ends lost 0 bases and 7 bases respectively, with 10 bases between them. The CDR3 loop is CASSPPAGVNEQFF. For the CDR3, the DNA is TGTGCCAGCTCACCACCTGCAGGGGTGAATGAGCAGTTCTTC.

The chain carries TRBV14 and TRBJ1-6; 7 nucleotides line up with TRBD1. Losses at the gene ends were 5 bases for V and 10 bases for J; bases not matched to a gene: 5. Looked up from germline, CDR1 is SGHDN and CDR2 is FVKESK. CDR3 length equals 13 residues. CDR3 sequence (DNA): TGTGCCAGCAGCATGACAGGGCAATCACCCCTCCACTTT. Translated, it gives CASSMTGQSPLHF.

This chain links TRBV5-4 with TRBJ2-3; D unresolved. The CDR3 is 14 amino acids. Germline V CDR1 and CDR2: SGHNT, YYREEE (reference sequence). Trimming took off 0 bases at V and 6 bases at J, with 11 bases between the two ends. CDR3 amino acids: CASSLDANRDTQYF. CDR3 DNA: TGTGCCAGCAGCTTGGATGCGAATCGGGATACGCAGTATTTT.

In its sample, this clone was seen once. The V and J genes are TRBV25-1 and TRBJ1-6; D is uncertain. This CDR3 is built from 15 residues. The germline V gene has CDR1 MGHDK and CDR2 SYGVNS. Trimming shortened V by 4 bases and J by 9 bases, and 16 bases separated the two germline ends. CDR3 nucleotides: TGTGCCAGCAGTGGGTCTTGGGGTCCCGGTTCACCCCTCCACTTT. Translating it yields CASSGSWGPGSPLHF.

The J gene is TRBJ2-7, the V gene TRBV11-2; D gene unclear. Deletions cut 4 bases from V and 3 bases from J, with 16 bases between. The CDR3 is made up of 15 amino acids. Germline assignment: CDR1 SGHAT and CDR2 FQNNGV. CDR3 sequence reads: CASSSQWSGHYEQYV. Written as DNA, the CDR3 is TGTGCCAGCAGCTCCCAATGGTCCGGGCACTACGAGCAGTACGTC.

This sequence joins TRBV5-1 and TRBJ1-1, with no clear D. Looked up from germline, CDR1 is SGHRS and CDR2 is YFSETQ. The CDR3 is 16 residues long. Trimming removed 4 bases from V and 0 bases from J, with 16 bases in between. CDR3: CASSPGVGIMNTEAFF. CDR3 nucleotide sequence: TGCGCCAGCAGCCCTGGGGTAGGGATCATGAACACTGAAGCTTTCTTT.

V is TRBV12-5 and J is TRBJ2-5; D gene ambiguous. The ends were cut back, 7 bases at V and 9 bases at J, with 15 bases in the middle. CDR3 length: 12 amino acids. Germline values: CDR1 LGHNT, CDR2 FRNRAP. CDR3 loop: CASATSQGAQYF. Here the CDR3 DNA reads TGTGCTAGTGCCACCTCCCAAGGCGCCCAGTACTTC.

The chain employs TRBV5-1 and TRBJ1-1; D uncertain. V shed 2 bases and J shed 3 bases, with 8 bases lying between them. CDR3 length: 13 residues. Per germline, CDR1 SGHRS and CDR2 YFSETQ. CDR3 sequence reads: CASSFRGHTEAFF. CDR3 bases: TGCGCCAGCAGCTTTCGAGGTCACACTGAAGCTTTCTTT.

This clone was recorded a few times. DNA for the CDR3: TGTGCCACCGACCCCGGGGGACAGGGTGTCCGCGAGCAGTACTTC. It yields the protein CATDPGGQGVREQYF. V is TRBV19 and J is TRBJ2-7, with 9 bases lining up with TRBD1. CDR1 is LNHDA, CDR2 SQIVND, per germline (reference sequence). The CDR3 loop spans 15 amino acids. J gave up 6 bases and V 10 bases, and 16 bases lay outside the gene matches.

The chain joins TRBV5-6 to TRBJ2-2; D gene ambiguous. Germline CDR1 reads SGHDT; CDR2 reads YYEEEE. The CDR3 runs to 16 residues. V lost 0 bases, J lost 3 bases, and 12 bases lay in between. Here the CDR3 DNA reads TGTGCCAGCAGCTTGGCCAGAAGGGTGGACACCGGGGAGCTGTTTTTT. Translation: CASSLARRVDTGELFF.

The V and J genes are TRBV5-5 and TRBJ1-1, with a possible D match to TRBD1 (6 bases). Germline-derived CDR1 and CDR2 are SGHKS and YYEKEE (reference sequence). The CDR3 extends over 15 amino acids. Trimming shortened V by 4 bases and J by 5 bases, and 18 bases separated the two germline ends. The CDR3 nucleotides read TGTGCCAGCAGCCTGGAACAGGGAATGGGGACTGAAGCTTTCTTT. Translation gives CASSLEQGMGTEAFF.

The chain uses TRBV7-8 and TRBJ2-3; D gene uncertain. From germline, CDR1 is SGHVS and CDR2 FQNEAQ. V was shortened by 4 bases and J by 4 bases, with 6 bases between the two germline ends. CDR3 size: 12 residues. CDR3 loop: CASSSSSDTQYF. CDR3 DNA: TGTGCCAGCAGCTCGTCCTCAGATACGCAGTATTTT.